Listed here are 27 T cell receptor delta chains from one sample, sequenced in a study of Vδ1+ human thymocytes. Findings and caveats of the study: Highly polyclonal TRG and TRD repertoires with Gaussian CDR3 length distributions appeared in thymus.

What these receptors recognize is not known. RNA was extracted from the cells and then reverse transcribed. The CDR3 regions were amplified by multiplex PCR from V-gene primers to a constant-region primer. TCRdb reanalysed the multiplex PCR reads via CATT. The profile shows under 80,000 delta-chain clones, around 35% of them singletons. The sample was Vdelta1+ gamma-delta thymocytes from the thymus. Subset specified: FACS-sorted CD3+ TCRalphabeta- TCRVdelta1+ TCRVdelta2- thymocytes. The receptors originated from a boy under two years old who had congenital heart surgery.

This clone occurred a few times. J is TRDJ1 and V is TRDV1; the D is unclear. The CDR3 loop spans 14 amino acids. Germline V gene sequence: CDR1 TSWWSYY, CDR2 QGS. V was pared by 1 base and J by 4 bases, with 10 bases between. The CDR3: CALGEQTFDDKLIF. The CDR3 DNA sequence: TGTGCTCTTGGGGAACAGACATTCGACGATAAACTCATCTTT.

The chain carries TRDV2 and TRDJ1; no clear D. The CDR3 sequence is 10 residues long. Trimming removed 8 bases at V and 7 bases at J, with 10 bases between. Looked up from germline, CDR1 is GEAIGNYY and CDR2 is EKD. CDR3 in DNA: TGTGCCTCCCCGACCCCTAAACTCATCTTT. It encodes CASPTPKLIF.

Details on this clone: Within the sample, other DNA sequences also encode this same CDR3. This chain uses TRDV1 with TRDJ1, with D hard to call. The CDR3 consists of 19 residues. V dropped 0 bases and J dropped 2 bases, with 22 bases sitting between them. Germline CDR1 is TSWWSYY and CDR2 is QGS. CDR3 sequence reads: CALGELGYFDRFGTDKLIF. The DNA for the CDR3 is TGTGCTCTTGGGGAACTAGGCTACTTCGATAGGTTCGGGACCGATAAACTCATCTTT.

Details on this clone: One end of the junction varies from germline; a read error may be responsible. The chain recombines TRDV1 with TRDJ1; 7 bases map to TRDD3. Germline CDR1 is TSWWSYY and CDR2 is QGS. The CDR3 extends over 19 amino acids. CDR3 nucleotides: TGTGCTCTTGGGGAGCCATTCGCTTCTAACCCCTGGTGGATACGCGGACTCATCTTC. It encodes CALGEPFASNPWWIRGLIF.

This rearrangement joins TRDV1 to TRDJ1; D not resolved. The CDR3 sequence is 12 residues long. V lost 3 bases to trimming and J lost 2 bases, with 4 bases between them. Germline V CDR1 and CDR2: TSWWSYY, QGS. As DNA, the CDR3 is TGTGCTCTTGGGGAGCGGACCGATAAACTCATCTTT. Encoded protein: CALGERTDKLIF.

The J gene is TRDJ1, the V gene TRDV2, with 8 bases identical to TRDD3. V trimming: 0 bases; J trimming: 0 bases; junction bases outside the gene matches: 14. Germline CDR1 is GEAIGNYY and CDR2 is EKD. The CDR3 runs to 19 residues. The CDR3 loop is CACDTGTGGPWAYTDKLIF. The CDR3 coding sequence is TGTGCCTGTGACACCGGTACTGGGGGGCCCTGGGCTTACACCGATAAACTCATCTTT.

This chain connects TRDV2 to TRDJ3, with no clear D. Germline assignment: CDR1 GEAIGNYY and CDR2 EKD. V lost 3 bases and J lost 1, with 9 bases in between. The CDR3 spans 16 residues. DNA of the CDR3: TGTGCCTGTGACCCCACTTGTTCCTGGGACACCCGACAGATGTTTTTC. Its protein is CACDPTCSWDTRQMFF.

The genes are TRDV1 and TRDJ1, with 7 bases aligning to TRDD3. The CDR3 has 22 residues. Unmatched junction bases numbered 29, after V lost 3 bases and J lost 4 bases. Looked up from germline, CDR1 is TSWWSYY and CDR2 is QGS. The CDR3 sequence is CALGDLQPGCSVLGNRIDKLIF. The CDR3, as DNA: TGTGCTCTTGGGGATCTTCAACCCGGCTGCTCGGTACTGGGGAACCGTATCGATAAACTCATCTTT.

The chain recombines TRDV1 with TRDJ1, with TRDD2 as a possible D gene (5 bases). Germline-derived CDR1 and CDR2 are TSWWSYY and QGS. Trimming took 3 bases from V and 2 from J, leaving 19 bases between them. The CDR3 runs 17 residues. Here the CDR3 reads CALGDPFLPYYTDKLIF. The CDR3 DNA follows: TGTGCTCTTGGGGACCCTTTCCTCCCGTACTATACCGATAAACTCATCTTT.

For this clone: One end of the junction varies from germline; a read error may be responsible. V and J are TRDV1 and TRDJ1; D could derive from TRDD2 or TRDD3 (5 bases each). This CDR3 contains 12 residues. Germline V gene sequence: CDR1 TSWWSYY, CDR2 QGS. CDR3 nucleotide sequence: TGTGCTCGTGGGGAACCTTCATCGAAACTCATCTTT. This encodes CARGEPSSKLIF.

This clone turned up a few times. One end of the junction does not line up with germline, which may come from a read error. V is TRDV1 and J is TRDJ1; the match to TRDD3 covers 10 bases. The CDR3 runs 17 residues. CDR1 and CDR2 from the germline V gene are TSWWSYY and QGS. CDR3: CALGDHFLANSTGGFFF. The CDR3 nucleotides are TGTGCTCTTGGGGACCACTTCCTAGCCAATAGTACTGGGGGATTCTTCTTT.

A note on this clone: Other DNA sequences within the sample encode an identical CDR3. The rearrangement joins TRDV1 to TRDJ1; 9 bases agree with TRDD3. After removal of 1 base from V and 0 bases from J, the junction contained 30 bases not matched to a gene. In germline, CDR1 is TSWWSYY, CDR2 QGS. This CDR3 has 25 amino acids. The CDR3 region has the DNA TGTGCTCTTGGGGAACGAAGGTCCGGGACCTACTGGGGGACCTATTATCCGTTATACACCGATAAACTCATCTTT. As protein: CALGERRSGTYWGTYYPLYTDKLIF.

This clone was recorded a few times. The chain links TRDV1 to TRDJ1; 13 positions agree with TRDD3. The CDR3 sequence is 17 residues long. In germline, CDR1 is TSWWSYY, CDR2 QGS. Losses at the gene ends were 4 bases for V and 3 bases for J; bases not matched to a gene: 8. For the CDR3, the DNA is TGTGCTCTTGGGGGTTTACTGGGGGATACGCTGGCCGATAAACTCATCTTT. Protein product: CALGGLLGDTLADKLIF.

In its sample, this clone was seen once. This sequence joins TRDV1 and TRDJ1; D remains ambiguous. Trimming pared 0 bases from V and 7 bases from J, leaving 9 bases between. CDR3 size: 13 residues. Germline assignment: CDR1 TSWWSYY and CDR2 QGS. CDR3 protein: CALGELPYPKLIF. The CDR3 DNA sequence: TGTGCTCTTGGGGAACTGCCTTACCCTAAACTCATCTTT.

Only a few counts were recorded for this clone. This chain joins TRDV1 and TRDJ1; weak D call: TRDD3 (6 bases). V shed 2 bases and J shed 0 bases, with 19 bases lying between them. CDR1 is TSWWSYY, CDR2 QGS, per germline. CDR3 length: 18 residues. The CDR3 DNA sequence: TGTGCTCTTGGGGAAGTCTGGGATTCTGGGGCAGACACCGATAAACTCATCTTT. Its translation: CALGEVWDSGADTDKLIF.

This clone was counted a few times. The chain joins TRDV1 to TRDJ1, with D maybe TRDD3 (5 bases). Per germline, CDR1 TSWWSYY and CDR2 QGS. The CDR3 length is 18 residues. Trimming cost V 4 bases and J 0 bases, with 21 bases left between them. Here the CDR3 reads CALGGSTGFFRYTDKLIF. In DNA, the CDR3 is TGTGCTCTTGGGGGAAGTACTGGTTTTTTCCGGTACACCGATAAACTCATCTTT.

The chain is built from TRDV1 and TRDJ1, with a tentative D call TRDD2 (6 bases). Germline V lookup: CDR1 TSWWSYY, CDR2 QGS. The CDR3 contains 16 residues. With 8 bases removed from V and 0 bases from J, the gap between germline ends came to 19 bases. The CDR3 reads CALSYVGLVDTDKLIF. CDR3 DNA: TGTGCTCTTTCCTACGTAGGGCTGGTTGACACCGATAAACTCATCTTT.

The V gene is TRDV1, the J gene TRDJ1, with D tentatively TRDD2 (9 bases). Germline assignment: CDR1 TSWWSYY and CDR2 QGS. The CDR3 sequence is 17 residues long. V was cut by 3 bases and J by 7 bases, with 24 bases left in between. Here the CDR3 DNA reads TGTGCTCTTGGGGATAACCTTCCTACGGCTGGGGGACGTAAACTCATCTTT. Residues: CALGDNLPTAGGRKLIF.

The chain combines TRDV1 with TRDJ1, with 8 bases that match TRDD3. CDR3 length: 18 residues. The germline V gene encodes CDR1 TSWWSYY and CDR2 QGS. Unmatched junction bases numbered 10, after V lost 1 base and J lost 0 bases. CDR3 protein: CALGERRGISVHTDKLIF. The CDR3 coding sequence is TGTGCTCTTGGGGAACGGCGGGGGATAAGCGTGCACACCGATAAACTCATCTTT.

The chain recombines TRDV1 with TRDJ1, with 11 nucleotides matching TRDD3. CDR3 length equals 21 residues. The germline V gene encodes CDR1 TSWWSYY and CDR2 QGS. The J segment lost 2 bases and the V segment lost 3 bases, leaving 20 bases of the junction unmatched. The CDR3 region is CALGDPSWFLGGYVGTDKLIF. CDR3 coding DNA: TGTGCTCTTGGGGACCCAAGTTGGTTCCTTGGGGGATACGTAGGAACCGATAAACTCATCTTT.

This clone occurred a few times. This chain joins TRDV1 and TRDJ1, with D tentatively TRDD3 (6 bases). The CDR3 spans 19 residues. The germline gives CDR1 TSWWSYY, CDR2 QGS. V lost 8 bases, J lost 1 base, and 29 bases lay in between. The DNA for the CDR3 is TGTGCTCTTAAAACTATGAAATTCCCGGTGATGGGGGGCACCGATAAACTCATCTTT. It codes for CALKTMKFPVMGGTDKLIF.

This chain links TRDV1 with TRDJ1; tentative D call: TRDD2 (5 bases). CDR3 length equals 18 residues. V dropped 0 bases and J dropped 0 bases, with 17 bases sitting between them. Germline values: CDR1 TSWWSYY, CDR2 QGS. CDR3 protein: CALGELVYSLLYTDKLIF. Written as DNA, the CDR3 is TGTGCTCTTGGGGAACTAGTATACTCGCTCCTATACACCGATAAACTCATCTTT.

V gene TRDV1 combines with J gene TRDJ1; D may correspond to TRDD2 or TRDD3 (5 bases each). With 0 bases removed from V and 2 bases from J, the gap between germline ends came to 31 bases. CDR1 and CDR2 from the germline V gene are TSWWSYY and QGS. The CDR3 has 22 amino acids. The CDR3 spells CALGELEPTQIPRGPQTDKLIF. The CDR3 DNA follows: TGTGCTCTTGGGGAACTGGAGCCTACGCAGATCCCTCGGGGGCCTCAGACCGATAAACTCATCTTT.

The genes are TRDV1 and TRDJ1, with TRDD3 identical over 8 bases. V dropped 2 bases and J dropped 1; count of bases not matched to a gene: 21. Germline V gives CDR1 TSWWSYY, CDR2 QGS. CDR3 length: 21 residues. CDR3 DNA sequence: TGTGCTCTTGGGGAAAGTCCTCACCCGGGGGATAGGAAGGAAGCCACCGATAAACTCATCTTT. This sequence encodes CALGESPHPGDRKEATDKLIF.

The chain links TRDV1 to TRDJ1; 9 bases are shared with TRDD3. Looked up from germline, CDR1 is TSWWSYY and CDR2 is QGS. J lost 2 bases, V lost 2 bases, and 18 bases had no gene match. The CDR3 runs 20 residues. CDR3 in amino acids: CALGECSQGKRGIPTDKLIF. The CDR3 DNA follows: TGTGCTCTTGGGGAATGTTCTCAGGGCAAAAGGGGGATACCGACCGATAAACTCATCTTT.

Points on this clone: Mismatch with germline at one junction end may stem from a read error. The rearrangement joins TRDV2 to TRDJ1; D remains ambiguous. Germline CDR1 and CDR2: GEAIGNYY and EKD. The CDR3 runs to 16 residues. The CDR3 sequence is CAYDTERVRGTDKLIF. CDR3 coding DNA: TGTGCCTATGACACCGAGAGGGTTAGGGGCACCGATAAACTCATCTTT.

This clone came up a few times. The chain couples TRDV1 to TRDJ1; 9 nucleotides match TRDD3. Germline-derived CDR1 and CDR2 are TSWWSYY and QGS. V lost 4 bases to trimming and J lost 0 bases; unmatched junction nucleotides: 27. The CDR3 length is 23 residues. The CDR3 reads CALGAQQKICDVLGEPYTDKLIF. The CDR3 DNA is TGTGCTCTTGGGGCGCAACAGAAAATATGTGATGTACTGGGGGAGCCGTACACCGATAAACTCATCTTT.